This entry describes one T cell receptor (beta chain). Antigen specificity is unknown. The record originates from a study of cytomegalovirus exposure and HLA in healthy donors. Study-wide results and caveats: Among donors in an Asian-associated ancestry cluster, a later analysis reportedly found fewer N-insertions than the approximately 700-donor mean. Some V segments, TRBV6-2 and TRBV6-3 among them, were indistinguishable and were therefore excluded.

CDR3 length: 14 residues. CDR1 MDHEN and CDR2 SYDVKM come from the germline V gene. V trimming: 4 bases; J trimming: 5 bases; junction bases outside the gene matches: 4. The primer mix had 60 Vbeta and 13 Jbeta primers. Assay used: immunoSEQ multiplex PCR; TCRdb lists only in-frame clones, some missing. The sample holds 100,000 to 150,000 clones, roughly 80% seen once. Sequencing input: PBMCs. This receptor was taken from a woman aged 40 to 49 in good health and CMV-seropositive. The rearrangement joins TRBV28 to TRBJ2-7; 11 nucleotides line up with TRBD1. The CDR3 region has the DNA TGTGCCAGCAGTTCCGGACAGGGGGCCCACGAGCAGTACTTC. The encoded protein is CASSSGQGAHEQYF.